The 26 T cell receptor beta chains below were found in one sample sequenced in a study of OX40 agonist ivuxolimab in advanced cancers. Assay used: immunoSEQ multiplex PCR; TCRdb lists only in-frame clones, some missing. The table records roughly 82,000 clones, around 92% of them present only once. Sequencing used CD4+ or CD8+ T cells sorted from blood, obtained in a trial of the OX40 agonist ivuxolimab. Source of these receptors: an adult with an advanced solid tumor such as melanoma, head and neck, liver or kidney cancer.

The chain joins TRBV7-9 to TRBJ2-7; D remains ambiguous. The CDR3 runs to 13 residues. Trimming removed 5 bases from V and 0 bases from J, with 8 bases in between. Germline lookup yields CDR1 SEHNR and CDR2 FQNEAQ (reference sequence). CDR3 sequence reads: CASSPLSSYEQYF. The CDR3 DNA follows: TGTGCCAGCAGCCCCCTCAGCTCCTACGAGCAGTACTTC.

V and J are TRBV5-1 and TRBJ2-5; D remains unclear. CDR1 and CDR2 from the germline V gene are SGHRS and YFSETQ. The V end was cut by 2 bases, the J end by 0 bases, with 11 bases between. The CDR3 runs to 15 residues. CDR3 loop: CASSFGRTYQETQYF. The CDR3 nucleotides are TGCGCCAGCAGCTTTGGTCGGACGTACCAAGAGACCCAGTACTTC. Supplemented by reference TRBV5-1 and TRBJ2-5, the full variable domain reads KAGVTQTPRYLIKTRGQQVTLSCSPISGHRSVSWYQQTPGQGLQFLFEYFSETQRNKGNFPGRFSGRQFSNSRSEMNVSTLELGDSALYLCASSFGRTYQETQYFGPGTRLLVL.

CDR3 in DNA: TGTGCCAGCAGTCATACAGGGGAAGCTAGTCAGCCCCAGCATTTT. Translated: CASSHTGEASQPQHF. The rearrangement links TRBV28 to TRBJ1-5; 7 nucleotides match TRBD1. The CDR3 length is 15 residues. V dropped 5 bases and J dropped 6; count of bases not matched to a gene: 10. Germline V lookup: CDR1 MDHEN, CDR2 SYDVKM. The entire variable domain, with the rest obtained from reference TRBV28 and TRBJ1-5, is as follows: DVKVTQSSRYLVKRTGEKVFLECVQDMDHENMFWYRQDPGLGLRLIYFSYDVKMKEKGDIPEGYSVSREKKERFSLILESASTNQTSMYLCASSHTGEASQPQHFGDGTRLSIL.

V gene TRBV28 combines with J gene TRBJ2-1, with 10 bases lining up with TRBD2. Germline V gene sequence: CDR1 MDHEN, CDR2 SYDVKM. This CDR3 is built from 19 residues. V was clipped by 2 bases and J by 6 bases; unmatched bases: 16. The CDR3 loop reads CASSLDLGLAAPLSNEQFF. The CDR3 DNA sequence: TGTGCCAGCAGTTTAGATCTAGGACTAGCGGCCCCCCTTTCCAATGAGCAGTTCTTC.

The chain uses TRBV14 and TRBJ1-2, with 8 nucleotides matching TRBD1. This CDR3 spans 14 amino acids. The germline V gene has CDR1 SGHDN and CDR2 FVKESK. The V and J ends lost 0 bases and 7 bases, in that order; junction bases with no gene match: 4. DNA for the CDR3: TGTGCCAGCAGCCAAGACGGCAGGGGGCTTGGCTACACCTTC. It translates to CASSQDGRGLGYTF. Drawing the rest from reference TRBV14 and TRBJ1-2, the complete variable domain is EAGVTQFPSHSVIEKGQTVTLRCDPISGHDNLYWYRRVMGKEIKFLLHFVKESKQDESGMPNNRFLAERTGGTYSTLKVQPAELEDSGVYFCASSQDGRGLGYTFGSGTRLTVV.

The chain uses TRBV27 and TRBJ2-7, with 8 positions matching TRBD1. CDR3 length: 13 amino acids. CDR1 MNHEY and CDR2 SMNVEV come from the germline V gene (reference sequence). V shed 6 bases, J shed 2 bases, and the junction held 3 bases outside the gene matches. As DNA, the CDR3 is TGTGCCAGCAGGACACAGGGGGCCTACGAGCAGTACTTC. It codes for CASRTQGAYEQYF.

V and J are TRBV19 and TRBJ2-7; tentative D call: TRBD1 (6 bases). Germline V lookup: CDR1 LNHDA, CDR2 SQIVND (reference sequence). V lost 5 bases to trimming and J lost 2 bases, with 10 bases between them. The CDR3 sequence is 13 residues long. The CDR3, as DNA: TGTGCCAGTAGTTCAGGACAGACCTACGAGCAGTACTTC. Its protein is CASSSGQTYEQYF.

The chain carries TRBV5-1 and TRBJ2-3, with D possibly being TRBD2 (5 bases). Trimming took 0 bases from V and 2 from J, leaving 16 bases between them. CDR1 and CDR2 from the germline V gene are SGHRS and YFSETQ. The CDR3 has 17 amino acids. Here the CDR3 reads CASSLGAGQRVTDTQYF. In DNA form, the CDR3 reads TGCGCCAGCAGCTTGGGTGCGGGTCAGAGAGTCACAGATACGCAGTATTTT.

V usage is TRBV5-6 and J usage is TRBJ1-1; the D is unclear. The CDR3 length is 13 residues. Germline lookup yields CDR1 SGHDT and CDR2 YYEEEE. With 4 bases removed from V and 0 bases from J, the gap between germline ends came to 7 bases. Here the CDR3 reads CASSKPMNTEAFF. The CDR3 DNA is TGTGCCAGCAGCAAACCTATGAACACTGAAGCTTTCTTT.

The rearrangement uses TRBV6-1 and TRBJ2-5, with D perhaps being TRBD1 or TRBD2 (5 bases each). This CDR3 spans 14 amino acids. V shed 6 bases and J shed 0 bases, with 11 bases lying between them. CDR1 MNHNS and CDR2 SASEGT come from the germline V gene. CDR3 coding DNA: TGTGCCAGCAGAGGGACGGCAGACCAAGAGACCCAGTACTTC. This translates into CASRGTADQETQYF.

The V gene is TRBV7-9, the J gene TRBJ1-5; no clear D. V was cut by 2 bases and J by 3 bases, with 2 bases left in between. The CDR3 spans 12 residues. CDR1 is SEHNR, CDR2 FQNEAQ, per germline (reference sequence). CDR3 loop: CASSLTNQPQHF. The DNA of the CDR3 is TGTGCCAGCAGCTTAACCAATCAGCCCCAGCATTTT.

The count of this clone is one. This chain links TRBV5-1 with TRBJ2-3, with 7 bases fitting TRBD1. V dropped 3 bases and J dropped 4; count of bases not matched to a gene: 5. The CDR3 runs 14 residues. The germline V gene has CDR1 SGHRS and CDR2 YFSETQ. CDR3 protein: CASSSGTVADTQYF. The CDR3 nucleotides read TGCGCCAGCAGCTCGGGGACAGTCGCAGATACGCAGTATTTT.

The rearrangement uses TRBV18 and TRBJ1-1; D is possibly TRBD1 (6 bases). From germline, CDR1 is KGHSH and CDR2 LQKENI. Trimming took 4 bases from V and 0 from J, leaving 12 bases between them. The CDR3 has 15 residues. CDR3 bases: TGTGCCAGCTCACTCGGACAGATAATGAACACTGAAGCTTTCTTT. It translates to CASSLGQIMNTEAFF.

The count of this clone is one. The chain links TRBV6-1 to TRBJ1-6; TRBD1 is a possible D gene (6 bases). Trimming took 5 bases from V and 4 from J, leaving 12 bases between them. The V gene's germline CDR1 is MNHNS and CDR2 SASEGT. The CDR3 covers 15 residues. The CDR3 DNA is TGTGCCAGCAGTCTAGACAGGTTTTATAATTCACCCCTCCACTTT. Its protein product is CASSLDRFYNSPLHF.

This clone was detected only once. The chain employs TRBV28 and TRBJ2-3, with 12 bases aligning to TRBD2. There are 16 residues in the CDR3. CDR1 and CDR2 (germline): MDHEN, SYDVKM. With V trimmed by 4 bases and J by 1 base, 3 bases remained unmatched. The CDR3 sequence is CASSSLAGGRTDTQYF. DNA for the CDR3: TGTGCCAGCAGTTCACTAGCGGGAGGTCGCACAGATACGCAGTATTTT.

V is TRBV28 and J is TRBJ2-2; possibly TRBD2 for D (5 bases). Per the germline V gene, CDR1 is MDHEN and CDR2 is SYDVKM. V was cut by 1 base and J by 5 bases, with 14 bases left in between. The CDR3 runs 16 residues. CDR3: CASSLSQRRRTGELFF. Written as DNA, the CDR3 is TGTGCCAGCAGTTTATCACAGCGGAGGAGGACCGGGGAGCTGTTTTTT.

The J gene is TRBJ2-1, the V gene TRBV19, with a tentative D call TRBD1 (5 bases). V lost 6 bases and J 7 bases, leaving 19 bases between the germline ends. The germline gives CDR1 LNHDA, CDR2 SQIVND (reference sequence). The CDR3 sequence is 15 residues long. The chain's CDR3 is CASSPSYRQKNEQFF. In nucleotides, the CDR3 is TGTGCCAGTAGCCCCTCCTATAGACAGAAGAATGAGCAGTTCTTC.

The table lists this clone with a count of one. This chain links TRBV2 with TRBJ2-5; TRBD1 is a possible D gene (6 bases). Trimming took off 7 bases at V and 2 bases at J, with 14 bases between the two ends. Germline assignment: CDR1 SNHLY and CDR2 FYNNEI. The CDR3 consists of 14 residues. The CDR3: CASKRQVAQETQYF. CDR3 sequence (DNA): TGTGCCAGCAAGCGACAGGTCGCACAAGAGACCCAGTACTTC. The full variable domain, completed using reference TRBV2 and TRBJ2-5, is EPEVTQTPSHQVTQMGQEVILRCVPISNHLYFYWYRQILGQKVEFLVSFYNNEISEKSEIFDDQFSVERPDGSNFTLKIRSTKLEDSAMYFCASKRQVAQETQYFGPGTRLLVL.

The sample holds one count of this clone. This chain uses TRBV29-1 with TRBJ2-5; TRBD1 agrees at 7 bases. After removal of 3 bases from V and 5 bases from J, the junction contained 6 bases not matched to a gene. The CDR3 contains 13 residues. CDR1 and CDR2 from the germline V gene are SQVTM and ANQGSEA. The CDR3 loop reads CSVDKGAGETQYF. CDR3 sequence (DNA): TGCAGCGTTGACAAGGGGGCAGGGGAGACCCAGTACTTC. Full variable domain (outside the CDR3, taken from reference TRBV29-1 and TRBJ2-5): SAVISQKPSRDICQRGTSLTIQCQVDSQVTMMFWYRQQPGQSLTLIATANQGSEATYESGFVIDKFPISRPNLTFSTLTVSNMSPEDSSIYLCSVDKGAGETQYFGPGTRLLVL.

V is TRBV9 and J is TRBJ1-1; 7 nucleotides agree with TRBD1. The CDR3 consists of 15 residues. The V segment lost 2 bases and the J segment 1 base; nucleotides outside the gene matches: 5. Germline lookup yields CDR1 SGDLS and CDR2 YYNGEE. CDR3: CASSVAGTENTEAFF. The CDR3 bases are TGTGCCAGCAGCGTGGCCGGGACAGAGAACACTGAAGCTTTCTTT.

The chain links TRBV28 to TRBJ1-2, with D hard to call. V was shortened by 2 bases and J by 0 bases, with 19 bases between the two germline ends. CDR1 is MDHEN and CDR2 is SYDVKM in the germline V gene. CDR3 length equals 18 residues. In nucleotides, the CDR3 is TGTGCCAGCAGTTTACTACTGTCCGCGAGCGGGACTAACTATGGCTACACCTTC. Amino acids: CASSLLLSASGTNYGYTF.

This clone was detected once. This rearrangement joins TRBV28 to TRBJ1-3; tentatively, D is TRBD1 (5 bases). The germline V gene has CDR1 MDHEN and CDR2 SYDVKM. The CDR3 has 14 residues. Trimming pared 6 bases from V and 2 bases from J, leaving 11 bases between. CDR3 bases: TGTGCCAGCAGCAACACAGGTCCTGGAAACACCATATATTTT. Its translation is CASSNTGPGNTIYF.

The genes are TRBV2 and TRBJ1-6, with D hard to call. The CDR3 is made up of 14 amino acids. Deletions cut 6 bases from V and 6 bases from J, with 12 bases between. The germline V gene encodes CDR1 SNHLY and CDR2 FYNNEI. In DNA, the CDR3 is TGTGCCAGCAGCATTACAGAATTTAATTCACCCCTCCACTTT. It codes for CASSITEFNSPLHF.

The V and J genes are TRBV9 and TRBJ2-3; D remains unclear. This CDR3 is 15 amino acids long. V was pared by 5 bases and J by 2 bases, with 15 bases between. Looked up from germline, CDR1 is SGDLS and CDR2 is YYNGEE. CDR3 nucleotides: TGTGCCAGCAGGGCGGTAGGGCAGGTCACAGATACGCAGTATTTT. It encodes CASRAVGQVTDTQYF.

This clone was detected once. This chain connects TRBV7-9 to TRBJ2-2; 8 nucleotides match TRBD2. Germline V CDR1 and CDR2: SEHNR, FQNEAQ (reference sequence). This CDR3 region has 18 residues. Losses at the gene ends were 4 bases for V and 5 bases for J; bases not matched to a gene: 15. CDR3 bases: TGTGCCAGCAGCTCTCCCTTCGGGAGCGGGAGCGGTACCGGGGAGCTGTTTTTT. The encoded protein is CASSSPFGSGSGTGELFF.

A single count supports this clone. The rearrangement uses TRBV7-9 and TRBJ1-4; possibly TRBD1 for D (6 bases). CDR3 length equals 17 residues. Germline CDR1 reads SEHNR; CDR2 reads FQNEAQ (reference sequence). Trimming pared 2 bases from V and 0 bases from J, leaving 13 bases between. CDR3 nucleotide sequence: TGTGCCAGCAGCTTAACCCGTAAGGGGGCAACTAATGAAAAACTGTTTTTT. This encodes CASSLTRKGATNEKLFF.